This paragraph reports one T cell receptor (beta chain). The antigen it binds to is not known. No base quality values were provided; no much bigger clone lies one nucleotide off. In light of the paper, this sample's time point label describes: new active TB diagnosis, blood taken before or within 7 days of starting treatment. Active tuberculosis patients were HIV-seronegative South African adults aged 18 years or older with a new diagnosis. Confirmation of active tuberculosis came from positive sputum smear microscopy and/or a positive M. tuberculosis culture. Immunosequencing was performed on unsorted cryopreserved PBMC, with around 92,000 T cells per clinical donor covered on average. TCR libraries were generated with the immunoSEQ multiplex PCR assay, using TCR-beta and/or TCR-alpha/delta assays for each sample. The amplified TCR libraries were sequenced on the Illumina high-throughput platform. As for the authors' bioinformatics: Clustering and dimensionality reduction were performed using pairwise TCRdist distances among GMM-specific receptors from ex vivo sorted or in vitro expanded T cells. Each clinical repertoire was scored by mean NN-distance, the average TCRdist to the nearest 10% of tetramer-positive reference sequences. GEM TCR motif frequency was computed as the fraction of unique TCRs matching known GEM sequences by V/J usage and CDR3 length. Active tuberculosis was classified by linear discriminant analysis with leave-one-out cross-validation, implemented in scikit-learn. TCRdb retrieved this table from immuneACCESS and kept in-frame rearrangements only. Not all clones are present; in checked studies, unresolved V genes account for under half, and no reason is known for the remainder. The V and J calls and the clone size are those of that table, but D and trimming were determined from the DNA. The sample table holds under 40,000 clones, of which roughly 88% were seen once. The ten largest clones capture more than 4.5% of the sample.

The germline V gene yields KGHSH for CDR1 and LQKENI for CDR2. CDR3 length: 13 amino acids, cysteine to phenylalanine. CDR3 DNA only is kept here, 39 bases in frame from base 1. From V the trimming removes 6 bases and from J it removes 2 bases, while the gene matches leave 3 bases of the junction unaccounted for. The sample is drawn from a study of T cells in tuberculosis (dated by TCRdb to the late 2010s). Context from the whole study: In the study, CD1B tetramers and high-throughput TCR immunosequencing were combined to characterize T cells specific for the mycobacterial lipid antigen glucose monomycolate (GMM). Active tuberculosis patient PBMC were archived before or within 7 days of starting standard anti-tuberculosis treatment. A South African clinical cohort compared IGRA-negative adolescents, IGRA-positive adolescents with latent tuberculosis and adults with active tuberculosis, ten per group.

The paper as a whole reports these results and caveats: Shorter CDR3-alpha lengths in active tuberculosis patients partly drove the smaller NN-distances, and the TCR-beta difference was not statistically significant. A classifier using the diverse GMM-specific repertoire reached approximately 89% accuracy (AUROC approximately 0.91), compared with more than 55% accuracy using GEM motif frequencies. Compared with IGRA-negative controls, TCR-alpha repertoires from active tuberculosis had smaller mean NN-distances to GMM-specific TCRs, which suggests clonal expansion of these TCRs. Clinical samples were chosen by availability of cryopreserved specimens, and active tuberculosis cases were adults while controls were adolescents.

Recombination linked TRBV18 to TRBJ2-5, with 7 junctional bases fitting TRBD2. This sample comprised PBMCs, obtained at tuberculosis diagnosis. This TCR came from an adult with tuberculosis. The CDR3 amino acid sequence is: CASSAGEQETQYF. Here is the DNA: TGTGCCAGCTCGGCGGGAGAGCAAGAGACCCAGTACTTC.